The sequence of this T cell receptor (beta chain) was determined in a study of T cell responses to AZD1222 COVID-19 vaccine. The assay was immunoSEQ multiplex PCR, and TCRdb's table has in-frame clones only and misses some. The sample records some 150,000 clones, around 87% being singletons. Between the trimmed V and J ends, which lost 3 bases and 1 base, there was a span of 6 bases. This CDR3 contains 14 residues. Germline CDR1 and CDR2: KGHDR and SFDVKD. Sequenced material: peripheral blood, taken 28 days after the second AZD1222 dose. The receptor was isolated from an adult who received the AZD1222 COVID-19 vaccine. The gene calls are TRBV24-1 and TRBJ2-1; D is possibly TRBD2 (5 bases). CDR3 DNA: TGTGCCACCAGTGATGGGAGTTCCTACAATGAGCAGTTCTTC. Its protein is CATSDGSSYNEQFF.